Reported below is one T cell receptor (beta chain). Germline loops: CDR1 LNHDA, CDR2 SQIVND (reference sequence). J gave up 8 bases and V 4 bases, and 7 bases lay outside the gene matches. The CDR3 loop spans 14 amino acids. The data were taken from a study of PD-L1 blockade in urothelial cancer. As for time point: pretreatment peripheral blood. Each patient supplied 1 to 8 pretreatment and on-treatment samples. Libraries were prepared by immunoSEQ multiplex PCR; TCRdb keeps only in-frame clonotypes and omits some of them. The table shows 30,000 to 35,000 clones, with 84% occurring only once. The origin of this receptor is a man aged 55 to 70 with urothelial cancer. The chain links TRBV19 to TRBJ1-2, with 10 bases aligning to TRBD1. This sample comprised PBMCs, obtained around atezolizumab (anti-PD-L1) treatment. As DNA, the CDR3 is TGTGCCAGTAGTACGGACAGGGGGAAAGGGGGCTACACCTTC. Its translation is CASSTDRGKGGYTF.